The rows below give T cell receptor beta chains drawn from one sample of a study of T cell repertoires in cytomegalovirus infection. These receptors are not linked to any known antigen. Each CDR3 protein is one row after TCRdb ran MiXCR on the reads. Of some 800,000 distinct CDR3 sequences in the sample, around a third are singletons; the top ten hold around 12%. Material: cultured CD8+ T cells from PBMCs, obtained from culture after CMV antigen stimulation. The receptors were gathered from a human donor in good health (CMV status not recorded). Some clones in this sample may be carry-over from other donors' samples. CDR3s include the opening cysteine and the closing phenylalanine or tryptophan. Fields, in order: CDR3 protein, J gene, V gene, clone size. A clone size is listed for some rows: how often the clone was seen (once, few, many), or a class if it is expanded.

CDR3: CASSKGRIYGYTF
J: TRBJ1-2
V: TRBV6-5
size: few

CDR3: CASSLPRAPYEQYF
J: TRBJ2-7
V: TRBV7-9
size: .

CDR3: CATSRDLRDKLSPLHF
J: TRBJ1-6
V: TRBV15
size: .

CDR3: CASSYPGQANTGELFF
J: TRBJ2-2
V: TRBV6-5
size: .

CDR3: CASSIGGARRMNTEVFF
J: TRBJ1-1
V: TRBV19
size: .

CDR3: CASSLGRGGYNEQFF
J: TRBJ2-1
V: TRBV19
size: many

CDR3: CASSQGGNNQPQHF
J: TRBJ1-5
V: TRBV7-9
size: few

CDR3: CSARAGETPATNEKLFF
J: TRBJ1-4
V: TRBV20-1
size: few

CDR3: CASSPEEPGELFF
J: TRBJ2-2
V: TRBV7-3
size: .

CDR3: CSGKSGNYNEQFF
J: TRBJ2-1
V: TRBV29-1
size: .